This section outlines one T cell receptor beta chain sequence together with its context. This sample stems from a study of blood T cell repertoires in COVID-19. As processed by the authors: Researchers report that nucleated cell counts were estimated from reference gene primer amplification. Sequencing was performed with immunoSEQ multiplex PCR; in TCRdb, only in-frame clones are kept and a portion is missing. Clone size and V and J calls were adopted from that table, with D and trimming inferred from the DNA. This sample has 45,000 to 50,000 clones; approximately 87% occur once, and the top ten carry about a tenth. This sequence was found in a human donor in a cohort sampled during active COVID-19. Sequencing used peripheral blood.

The CDR3 here is CASSQDRGTEAFF. DNA of the CDR3: TGTGCCAGCAGCCAGGACAGGGGCACTGAAGCTTTCTTT. V and J are TRBV11-2 and TRBJ1-1; 9 nucleotides line up with TRBD1. The CDR3 is 13 amino acids. Germline V gene lookup returns CDR1 SGHAT and CDR2 FQNNGV. Germline trimming cut 5 bases from V and 4 bases from J; bases unmatched to any gene: 2.